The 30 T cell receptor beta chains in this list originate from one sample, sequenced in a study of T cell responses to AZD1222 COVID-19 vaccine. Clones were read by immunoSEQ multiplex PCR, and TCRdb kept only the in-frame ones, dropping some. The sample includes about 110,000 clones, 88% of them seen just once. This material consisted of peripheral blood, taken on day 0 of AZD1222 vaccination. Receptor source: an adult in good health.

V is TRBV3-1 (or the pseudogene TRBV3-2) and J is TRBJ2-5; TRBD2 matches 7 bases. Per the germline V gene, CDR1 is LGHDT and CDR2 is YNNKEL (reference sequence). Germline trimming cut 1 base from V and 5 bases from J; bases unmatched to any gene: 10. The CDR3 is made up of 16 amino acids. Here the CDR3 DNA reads TGTGCCAGCAGCCAAGGATTCTTTCGGGGAGGGGAGACCCAGTACTTC. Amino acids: CASSQGFFRGGETQYF.

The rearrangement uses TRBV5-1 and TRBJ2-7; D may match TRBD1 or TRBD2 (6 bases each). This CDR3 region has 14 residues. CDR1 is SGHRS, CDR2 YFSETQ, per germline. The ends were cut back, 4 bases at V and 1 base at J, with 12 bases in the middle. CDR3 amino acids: CASSPKGGSYEQYF. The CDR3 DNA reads TGCGCCAGCAGCCCGAAAGGGGGGTCCTACGAGCAGTACTTC.

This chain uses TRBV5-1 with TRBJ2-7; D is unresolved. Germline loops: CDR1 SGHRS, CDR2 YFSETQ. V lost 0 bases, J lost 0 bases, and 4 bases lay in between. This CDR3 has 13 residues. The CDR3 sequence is CASSLDNSYEQYF. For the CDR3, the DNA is TGCGCCAGCAGCTTGGACAACTCCTACGAGCAGTACTTC.

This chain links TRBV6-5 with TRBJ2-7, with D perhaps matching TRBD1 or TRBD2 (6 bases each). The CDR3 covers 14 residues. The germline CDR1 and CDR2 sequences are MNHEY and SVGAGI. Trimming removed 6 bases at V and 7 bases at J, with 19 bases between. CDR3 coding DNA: TGTGCCAGCAGCCGTGAAGGGGGGTCTAGGGAGCAGTACTTC. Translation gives CASSREGGSREQYF.

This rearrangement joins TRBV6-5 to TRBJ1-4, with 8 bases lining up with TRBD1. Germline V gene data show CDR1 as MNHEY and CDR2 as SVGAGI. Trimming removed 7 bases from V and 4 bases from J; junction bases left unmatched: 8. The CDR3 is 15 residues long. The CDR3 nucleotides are TGTGCCAGCACTGCTGACAGGGGCATTAATGAAAAACTGTTTTTT. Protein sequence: CASTADRGINEKLFF.

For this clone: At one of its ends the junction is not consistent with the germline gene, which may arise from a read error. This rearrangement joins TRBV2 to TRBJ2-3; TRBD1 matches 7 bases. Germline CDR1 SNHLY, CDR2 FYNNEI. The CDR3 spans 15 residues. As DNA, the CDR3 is TGTGCCAGCATTGAAGGGGACAGAAGCACAGATACGCAGTATTTT. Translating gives CASIEGDRSTDTQYF.

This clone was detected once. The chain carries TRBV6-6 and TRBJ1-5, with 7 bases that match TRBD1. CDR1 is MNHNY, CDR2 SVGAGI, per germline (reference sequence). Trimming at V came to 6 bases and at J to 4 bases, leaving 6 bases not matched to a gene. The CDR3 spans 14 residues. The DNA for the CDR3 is TGTGCCAGCAGGGGACAGAGTGAGAATCAGCCCCAGCATTTT. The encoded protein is CASRGQSENQPQHF.

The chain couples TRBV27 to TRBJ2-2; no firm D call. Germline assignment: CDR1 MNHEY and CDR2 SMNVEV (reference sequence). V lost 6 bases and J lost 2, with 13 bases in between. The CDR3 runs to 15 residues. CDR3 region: CASSPHILNTGELFF. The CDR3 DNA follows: TGTGCCAGCAGCCCCCACATTCTAAACACCGGGGAGCTGTTTTTT.

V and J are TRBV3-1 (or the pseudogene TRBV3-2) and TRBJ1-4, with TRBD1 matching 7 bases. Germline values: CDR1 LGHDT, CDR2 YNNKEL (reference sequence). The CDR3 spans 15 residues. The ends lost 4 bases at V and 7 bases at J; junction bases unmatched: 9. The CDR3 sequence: CASSLKTGNAEKLFF. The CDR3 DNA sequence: TGTGCCAGCAGCCTCAAGACAGGGAATGCTGAAAAACTGTTTTTT.

CDR3 coding DNA: TGTGCCAGCAGCTTCTCCGGGACAGGGGCCTTCTACGAGCAGTACTTC. It specifies CASSFSGTGAFYEQYF. The J gene is TRBJ2-7, the V gene TRBV7-2; 10 positions match TRBD1. Germline trimming cut 3 bases from V and 3 bases from J; bases unmatched to any gene: 8. This CDR3 has 16 residues. Germline values: CDR1 SGHTA, CDR2 FQGNSA.

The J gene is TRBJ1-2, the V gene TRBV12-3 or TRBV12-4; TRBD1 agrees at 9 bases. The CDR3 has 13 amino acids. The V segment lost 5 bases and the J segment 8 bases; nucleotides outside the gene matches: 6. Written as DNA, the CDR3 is TGTGCCAGCAGTCCGGGACAGGGCATAGGCTACACCTTC. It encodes CASSPGQGIGYTF.

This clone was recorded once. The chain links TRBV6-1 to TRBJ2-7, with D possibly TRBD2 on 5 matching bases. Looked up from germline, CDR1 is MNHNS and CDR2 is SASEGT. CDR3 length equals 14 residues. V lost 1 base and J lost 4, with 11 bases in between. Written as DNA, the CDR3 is TGTGCCAGCAGTGAAGGGCTTGAGGGATACGAGCAGTACTTC. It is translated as CASSEGLEGYEQYF.

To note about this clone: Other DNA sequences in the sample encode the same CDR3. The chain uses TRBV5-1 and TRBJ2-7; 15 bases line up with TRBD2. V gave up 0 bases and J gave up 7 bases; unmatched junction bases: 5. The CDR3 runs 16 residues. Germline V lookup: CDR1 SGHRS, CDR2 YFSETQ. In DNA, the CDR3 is TGCGCCAGCAGCTTGGGGGGGACTAGCGGGAGGCGGGAGCAGTACTTC. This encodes CASSLGGTSGRREQYF.

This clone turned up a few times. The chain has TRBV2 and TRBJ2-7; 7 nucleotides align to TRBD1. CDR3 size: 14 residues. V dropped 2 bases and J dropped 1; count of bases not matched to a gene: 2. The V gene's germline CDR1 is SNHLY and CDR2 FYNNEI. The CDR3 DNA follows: TGTGCCAGCAGTGAACAGGGGGAGTCCTACGAGCAGTACTTC. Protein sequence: CASSEQGESYEQYF.

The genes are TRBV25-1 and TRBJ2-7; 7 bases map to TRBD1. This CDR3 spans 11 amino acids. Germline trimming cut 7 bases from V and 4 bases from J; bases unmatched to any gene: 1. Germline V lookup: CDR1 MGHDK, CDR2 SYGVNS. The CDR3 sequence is CASNRGYEQYF. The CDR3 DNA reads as TGTGCCAGCAACAGGGGTTACGAGCAGTACTTC.

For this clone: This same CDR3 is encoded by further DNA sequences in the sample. The DNA for the CDR3 is TGTGCCATCAGAGAAGACACTGAAGCTTTCTTT. This codes for CAIREDTEAFF. The chain employs TRBV10-3 and TRBJ1-1, with D uncertain. Trimming cost V 6 bases and J 3 bases, with 5 bases left between them. Germline V gives CDR1 ENHRY, CDR2 SYGVKD. The CDR3 covers 11 residues.

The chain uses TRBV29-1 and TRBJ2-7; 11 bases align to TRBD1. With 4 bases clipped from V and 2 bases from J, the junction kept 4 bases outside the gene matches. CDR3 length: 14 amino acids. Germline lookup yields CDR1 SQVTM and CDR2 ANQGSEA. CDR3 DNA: TGCAGCGTTGTTGGGACAGGGGGGGCCTACGAGCAGTACTTC. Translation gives CSVVGTGGAYEQYF.

CDR3 sequence (DNA): TGTGCCAGCAGGCTTGACAGGGGACTAAAAAACATTCAGTACTTC. Its translation: CASRLDRGLKNIQYF. The chain has TRBV6-6 and TRBJ2-4, with a possible D match to TRBD1 (8 bases). The CDR3 consists of 15 residues. V lost 6 bases to trimming and J lost 4 bases, with 16 bases between them. Germline V gene sequence: CDR1 MNHNY, CDR2 SVGAGI (reference sequence).

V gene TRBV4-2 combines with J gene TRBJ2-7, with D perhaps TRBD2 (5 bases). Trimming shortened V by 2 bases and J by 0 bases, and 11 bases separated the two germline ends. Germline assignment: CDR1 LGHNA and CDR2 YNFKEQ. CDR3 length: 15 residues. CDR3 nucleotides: TGTGCCAGCAGCCAACTCTTGGGGAGCTCCTACGAGCAGTACTTC. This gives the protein CASSQLLGSSYEQYF.

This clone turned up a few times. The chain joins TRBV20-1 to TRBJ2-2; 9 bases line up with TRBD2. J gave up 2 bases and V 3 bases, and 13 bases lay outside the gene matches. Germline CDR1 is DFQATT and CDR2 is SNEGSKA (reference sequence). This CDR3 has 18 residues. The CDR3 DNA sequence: TGCAGTGCTAGTGGTCCGCGTGGGCTAGCGGGAAACACCGGGGAGCTGTTTTTT. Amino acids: CSASGPRGLAGNTGELFF.

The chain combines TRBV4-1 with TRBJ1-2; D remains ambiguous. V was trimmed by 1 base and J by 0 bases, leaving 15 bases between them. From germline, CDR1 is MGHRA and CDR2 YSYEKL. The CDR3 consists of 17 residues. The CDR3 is CASSQGSQLGPNYGYTF. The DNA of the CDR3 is TGCGCCAGCAGCCAAGGCTCGCAGCTCGGTCCTAACTATGGCTACACCTTC.

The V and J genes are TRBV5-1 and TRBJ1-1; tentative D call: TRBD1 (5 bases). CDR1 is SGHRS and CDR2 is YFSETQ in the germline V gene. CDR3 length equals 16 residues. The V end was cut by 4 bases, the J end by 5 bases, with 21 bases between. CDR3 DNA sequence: TGCGCCAGCAGCCCGATCGGTATGGGGGGTGGTACTGAAGCTTTCTTT. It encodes CASSPIGMGGGTEAFF.

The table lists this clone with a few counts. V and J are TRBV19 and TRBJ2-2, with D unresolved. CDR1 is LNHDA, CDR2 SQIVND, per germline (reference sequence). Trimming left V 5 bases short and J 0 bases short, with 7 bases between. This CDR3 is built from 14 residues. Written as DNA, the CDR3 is TGTGCCAGTAGTCTCGCCCCGAACACCGGGGAGCTGTTTTTT. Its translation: CASSLAPNTGELFF.

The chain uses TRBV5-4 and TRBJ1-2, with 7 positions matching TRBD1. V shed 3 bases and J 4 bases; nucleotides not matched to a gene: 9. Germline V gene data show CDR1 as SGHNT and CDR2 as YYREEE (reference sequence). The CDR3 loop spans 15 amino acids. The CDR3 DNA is TGTGCCAGCAGCTCAAACAGGGGTACGACCTATGGCTACACCTTC. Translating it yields CASSSNRGTTYGYTF. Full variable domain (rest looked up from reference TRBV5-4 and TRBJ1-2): ETGVTQSPTHLIKTRGQQVTLRCSSQSGHNTVSWYQQALGQGPQFIFQYYREEENGRGNFPPRFSGLQFPNYSSELNVNALELDDSALYLCASSSNRGTTYGYTFGSGTRLTVV.

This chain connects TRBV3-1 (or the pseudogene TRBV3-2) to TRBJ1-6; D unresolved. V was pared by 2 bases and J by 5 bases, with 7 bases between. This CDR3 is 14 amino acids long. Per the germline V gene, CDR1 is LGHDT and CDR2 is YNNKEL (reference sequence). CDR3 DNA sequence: TGTGCCAGCAGCCAAATGCAGGATAATTCACCCCTCCACTTT. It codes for CASSQMQDNSPLHF.

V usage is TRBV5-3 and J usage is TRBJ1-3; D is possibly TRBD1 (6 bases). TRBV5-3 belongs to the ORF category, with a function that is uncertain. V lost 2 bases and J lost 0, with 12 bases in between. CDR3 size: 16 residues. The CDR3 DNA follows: TGTGCCAGAAGCTTTCCGACAGGCCTCTCTGGAAACACCATATATTTT. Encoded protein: CARSFPTGLSGNTIYF.

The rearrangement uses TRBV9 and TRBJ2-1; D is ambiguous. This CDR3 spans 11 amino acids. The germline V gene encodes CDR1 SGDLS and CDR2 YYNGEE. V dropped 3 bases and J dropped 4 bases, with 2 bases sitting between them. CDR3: CASSGYNEQFF. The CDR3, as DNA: TGTGCCAGCAGCGGGTACAATGAGCAGTTCTTC. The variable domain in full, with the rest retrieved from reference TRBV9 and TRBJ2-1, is DSGVTQTPKHLITATGQRVTLRCSPRSGDLSVYWYQQSLDQGLQFLIQYYNGEERAKGNILERFSAQQFPDLHSELNLSSLELGDSALYFCASSGYNEQFFGPGTRLTVL.

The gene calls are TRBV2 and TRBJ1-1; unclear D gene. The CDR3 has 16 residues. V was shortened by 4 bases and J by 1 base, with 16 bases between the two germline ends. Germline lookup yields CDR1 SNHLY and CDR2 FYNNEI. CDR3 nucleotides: TGTGCCAGCAGTGCCGGTCGGGGTTTGGGGAACACTGAAGCTTTCTTT. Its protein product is CASSAGRGLGNTEAFF.

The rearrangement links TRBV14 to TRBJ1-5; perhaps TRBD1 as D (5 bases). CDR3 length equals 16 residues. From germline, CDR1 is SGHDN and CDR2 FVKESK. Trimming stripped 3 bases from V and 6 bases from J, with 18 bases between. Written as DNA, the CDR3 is TGTGCCAGCAGCCATCGTAGGACATTTGTGATTCAGCCCCAGCATTTT. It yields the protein CASSHRRTFVIQPQHF. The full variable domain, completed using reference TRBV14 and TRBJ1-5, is EAGVTQFPSHSVIEKGQTVTLRCDPISGHDNLYWYRRVMGKEIKFLLHFVKESKQDESGMPNNRFLAERTGGTYSTLKVQPAELEDSGVYFCASSHRRTFVIQPQHFGDGTRLSIL.

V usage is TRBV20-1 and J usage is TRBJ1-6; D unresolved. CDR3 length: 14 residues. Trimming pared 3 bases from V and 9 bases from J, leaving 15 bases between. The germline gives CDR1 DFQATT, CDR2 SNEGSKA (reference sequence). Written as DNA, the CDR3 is TGCAGTGCTAGTCCCTCTGGACGGAGTTCACCCCTCCACTTT. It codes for CSASPSGRSSPLHF.